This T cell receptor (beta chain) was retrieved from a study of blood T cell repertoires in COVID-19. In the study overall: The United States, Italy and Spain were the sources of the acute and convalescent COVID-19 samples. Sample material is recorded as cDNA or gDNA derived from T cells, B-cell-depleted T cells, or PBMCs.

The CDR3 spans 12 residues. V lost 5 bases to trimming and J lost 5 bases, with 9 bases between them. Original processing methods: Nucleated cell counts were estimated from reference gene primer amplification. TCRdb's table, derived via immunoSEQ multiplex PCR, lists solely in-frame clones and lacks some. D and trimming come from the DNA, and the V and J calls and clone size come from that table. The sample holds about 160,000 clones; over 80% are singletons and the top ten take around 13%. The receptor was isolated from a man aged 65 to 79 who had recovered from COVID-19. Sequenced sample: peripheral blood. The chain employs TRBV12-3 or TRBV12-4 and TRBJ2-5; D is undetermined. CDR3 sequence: CASSPYTETQYF. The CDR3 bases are TGTGCCAGCAGTCCTTACACGGAGACCCAGTACTTC.